This T cell receptor beta chain was retrieved from a study of T-cell reconstitution after alpha-beta-depleted transplantation in children. Broader study findings: After transplant, at about two months, alpha-beta T cells were reportedly derived from several hundred expanded graft clones. A year post-transplant, T-cell counts and diversity derived mostly from newly produced T cells. Surviving recipient cells, namely T cells and thymic progenitors, were the source of high day-60 TCRbeta diversity in some patients.

On this clonotype: Its antigen is as yet unknown.

Unique molecular identifiers were incorporated into the prepared TCRbeta library. TCRdb passed the PCR reads through MiXCR, listing each CDR3 protein once. This sample has some 840,000 distinct CDR3 sequences, with about 16% found just once. The CDR3 has 13 residues. Trimming cost V 4 bases and J 11 bases; bases outside gene matches: 9. Looked up from germline, CDR1 is KGHDR and CDR2 is SFDVKD. This chain connects TRBV24-1 to TRBJ1-1, with TRBD1 identical over 7 bases. This receptor was obtained from a male patient younger than 18 who had a stem cell transplant for acute lymphoblastic leukemia, so the T cells may come from the graft donor. The specimen was PBMCs, mostly from graft donor cells, collected 360 days after TCRalphabeta/CD19-depleted stem cell transplant. CDR3 protein: CATSEGQLREAFF. CDR3 DNA: TGTGCCACCAGTGAGGGACAGTTGAGAGAGGCTTTCTTT.